The 25 T cell receptor beta chains below all came from one sample that was sequenced in a study of technical replicates of blood from a few donors. The assay was immunoSEQ multiplex PCR, and TCRdb's table has in-frame clones only and misses some. This sample has tens of thousands of clones, with 97% found just once. Sequenced sample: T cells isolated from PBMCs. All receptors derive from a human donor in good health.

The chain links TRBV6-5 to TRBJ2-7; no clear D. The germline V gene has CDR1 MNHEY and CDR2 SVGAGI. The CDR3 runs to 14 residues. V lost 6 bases and J lost 1, with 13 bases in between. CDR3 in amino acids: CASRYTTVSYEQYF. CDR3 in DNA: TGTGCCAGCAGGTATACCACTGTATCCTACGAGCAGTACTTC.

The chain couples TRBV10-3 to TRBJ2-1; 8 bases map to TRBD1. Germline V lookup: CDR1 ENHRY, CDR2 SYGVKD. CDR3 length equals 16 residues. Losses at the gene ends were 2 bases for V and 8 bases for J; bases not matched to a gene: 11. CDR3 bases: TGTGCCATCAGTGAGGCCCGACAGGGGATATACGATGAGCAGTTCTTC. Amino acid sequence: CAISEARQGIYDEQFF.

The J gene is TRBJ2-7, the V gene TRBV29-1, with TRBD1 matching 10 bases. The V gene's germline CDR1 is SQVTM and CDR2 ANQGSEA. Trimming cost V 6 bases and J 2 bases; bases outside gene matches: 10. This CDR3 spans 15 amino acids. In nucleotides, the CDR3 is TGCAGCGTAGCCCACCACGGGACAGGGGCCTACGAGCAGTACTTC. Amino acid sequence: CSVAHHGTGAYEQYF.

This clone was observed a few times. The rearrangement links TRBV6-1 to TRBJ1-1; D is possibly TRBD1 (5 bases). The germline CDR1 and CDR2 sequences are MNHNS and SASEGT. The CDR3 extends over 14 amino acids. Trimming shortened V by 6 bases and J by 0 bases, and 11 bases separated the two germline ends. CDR3 amino acids: CASRRDGMNTEAFF. The CDR3 DNA follows: TGTGCCAGCAGGCGGGACGGTATGAACACTGAAGCTTTCTTT.

This clone has only one observation. The chain uses TRBV19 and TRBJ2-1, with no clear D. The CDR3 extends over 13 amino acids. The ends were cut back, 8 bases at V and 0 bases at J, with 8 bases in the middle. Germline V gene data show CDR1 as LNHDA and CDR2 as SQIVND (reference sequence). CDR3 DNA: TGTGCCAGTGGTCTTAGCTCCTACAATGAGCAGTTCTTC. Protein sequence: CASGLSSYNEQFF. The full variable domain, completed using reference TRBV19 and TRBJ2-1, is DGGITQSPKYLFRKEGQNVTLSCEQNLNHDAMYWYRQDPGQGLRLIYYSQIVNDFQKGDIAEGYSVSREKKESFPLTVTSAQKNPTAFYLCASGLSSYNEQFFGPGTRLTVL.

This clone was observed once. V usage is TRBV5-1 and J usage is TRBJ2-2, with 10 nucleotides matching TRBD2. CDR3 length: 16 residues. With 3 bases clipped from V and 6 bases from J, the junction kept 8 bases outside the gene matches. The germline V gene encodes CDR1 SGHRS and CDR2 YFSETQ. This chain's CDR3 is CASSSQREGPSGELFF. The CDR3 DNA reads as TGCGCCAGCAGCTCACAGCGGGAGGGCCCCTCCGGGGAGCTGTTTTTT.

V gene TRBV20-1 combines with J gene TRBJ1-4; D not certain. V dropped 7 bases and J dropped 7 bases, with 7 bases sitting between them. The length of the CDR3 is 10 residues. Germline V CDR1 and CDR2: DFQATT, SNEGSKA (reference sequence). The CDR3 protein is CSVMAEKLFF. CDR3 sequence (DNA): TGCAGTGTGATGGCTGAAAAACTGTTTTTT.

Written as DNA, the CDR3 is TGTGCCAGCAGCCTAGGAGGGCCGTCCTATGGCTACACCTTC. This translates into CASSLGGPSYGYTF. The chain recombines TRBV9 with TRBJ1-2; no clear D. From germline, CDR1 is SGDLS and CDR2 YYNGEE. Trimming removed 4 bases from V and 4 bases from J, with 14 bases in between. This CDR3 region has 14 residues.

V and J are TRBV5-4 and TRBJ2-2; 9 nucleotides match TRBD2. The CDR3 has 18 residues. V lost 2 bases and J lost 6; bases outside the gene matches: 14. CDR1 and CDR2 from the germline V gene are SGHNT and YYREEE (reference sequence). The CDR3 DNA reads as TGTGCCAGCAGCTTACCCGGGTTAGCGGGAGCCGCGGCCGGGGAGCTGTTTTTT. Translating gives CASSLPGLAGAAAGELFF.

The genes are TRBV10-3 and TRBJ2-4, with D perhaps TRBD1 (6 bases). This CDR3 has 12 amino acids. In germline, CDR1 is ENHRY, CDR2 SYGVKD. V shed 11 bases and J shed 6 bases, with 14 bases lying between them. DNA of the CDR3: TGTGCCGTACAGGGTGAGGCAAACATTCAGTACTTC. Encoded protein: CAVQGEANIQYF.

The V call is TRBV19, the J call TRBJ2-7; D is undetermined. Germline CDR1 LNHDA, CDR2 SQIVND (reference sequence). The V end was cut by 0 bases, the J end by 0 bases, with 12 bases between. CDR3 length: 16 residues. CDR3 in amino acids: CASSIDTARGSYEQYF. The DNA for the CDR3 is TGTGCCAGTAGTATAGATACGGCTAGAGGCTCCTACGAGCAGTACTTC.

The V and J genes are TRBV12-5 and TRBJ2-1; perhaps TRBD2 as D (5 bases). The CDR3 runs 14 residues. The V gene lost 7 bases and the J gene lost 0 bases, with 10 bases spanning the gap. Germline CDR1 reads LGHNT; CDR2 reads FRNRAP. The CDR3 DNA reads as TGTGCTAGTGTGACGGGAAGCTCCTACAATGAGCAGTTCTTC. Translated, it gives CASVTGSSYNEQFF.

V and J are TRBV5-4 and TRBJ2-1; 10 bases map to TRBD2. CDR1 is SGHNT and CDR2 is YYREEE in the germline V gene (reference sequence). V was clipped by 5 bases and J by 0 bases; unmatched bases: 5. CDR3 length: 16 amino acids. The CDR3 loop is CASSWTSGSSYNEQFF. CDR3 DNA sequence: TGTGCCAGCAGTTGGACTAGCGGAAGCTCCTACAATGAGCAGTTCTTC.

The chain links TRBV27 to TRBJ1-5; D may be TRBD1 (6 bases). V shed 8 bases and J shed 1 base, with 12 bases lying between them. The CDR3 consists of 14 residues. The germline V gene has CDR1 MNHEY and CDR2 SMNVEV (reference sequence). CDR3 bases: TGTGCCAGCGGACCACAGGGAAGCAATCAGCCCCAGCATTTT. This gives the protein CASGPQGSNQPQHF.

The rearrangement uses TRBV7-3 and TRBJ2-1; D is perhaps TRBD2 (6 bases). The CDR3 loop spans 15 amino acids. Trimming took off 5 bases at V and 5 bases at J, with 16 bases between the two ends. CDR1 and CDR2 from the germline V gene are SGHTA and FQGTGA. The CDR3 here is CASSPLGSSDNEQFF. The CDR3 nucleotides read TGTGCCAGCAGCCCCCTCGGGTCTAGCGACAATGAGCAGTTCTTC.

The gene calls are TRBV15 and TRBJ1-5; weak D call: TRBD1 (6 bases). This CDR3 is 13 amino acids long. Germline CDR1 LNHNV, CDR2 YYDKDF (reference sequence). Trimming left V 5 bases short and J 7 bases short, with 12 bases between. CDR3 bases: TGTGCCACCAGCCCAACAGGGTGGCAGCCCCAGCATTTT. Translating gives CATSPTGWQPQHF.

The chain has TRBV10-2 and TRBJ1-1; tentatively, D is TRBD1 (6 bases). The CDR3 totals 13 residues. In germline, CDR1 is WSHSY, CDR2 SAAADI. Between the trimmed V and J ends, which lost 2 bases and 9 bases, there was a span of 13 bases. This chain's CDR3 is CASSEDRKGKAFF. CDR3 nucleotides: TGCGCCAGCAGTGAGGACAGGAAGGGAAAAGCTTTCTTT.

This clone occurred once. The chain is built from TRBV6-5 and TRBJ1-1; 8 bases line up with TRBD1. The CDR3 runs 12 residues. V was clipped by 10 bases and J by 6 bases; unmatched bases: 7. Germline values: CDR1 MNHEY, CDR2 SVGAGI. The CDR3 DNA reads TGTGCCATAAGAGGACAGGGCGCTGAAGCTTTCTTT. Amino acids: CAIRGQGAEAFF.

The genes are TRBV19 and TRBJ1-1; 7 nucleotides agree with TRBD1. The germline V gene has CDR1 LNHDA and CDR2 SQIVND (reference sequence). The CDR3 is 14 residues long. With 3 bases clipped from V and 2 bases from J, the junction kept 3 bases outside the gene matches. The CDR3, as DNA: TGTGCCAGTAGTATTGACAGGGCAAACACTGAAGCTTTCTTT. Translated: CASSIDRANTEAFF.

This chain connects TRBV30 to TRBJ2-7; tentative D call: TRBD2 (6 bases). Trimming stripped 3 bases from V and 13 bases from J, with 22 bases between. CDR1 GTSNPN and CDR2 SVGIG come from the germline V gene (reference sequence). CDR3 length equals 13 residues. The CDR3 DNA reads as TGTGCCTGGAGCCTATCACCCTTTGGCGGGGAATACTTC. Protein product: CAWSLSPFGGEYF.

The J gene is TRBJ2-1, the V gene TRBV7-8; 9 bases match TRBD2. There are 15 residues in the CDR3. The junction had 5 bases not matched to a gene; V was cut back by 5 bases and J by 3 bases. The germline CDR1 and CDR2 sequences are SGHVS and FQNEAQ. Here the CDR3 reads CASSHSGSFYNEQFF. DNA for the CDR3: TGTGCCAGCAGCCATAGCGGGAGCTTCTACAATGAGCAGTTCTTC.

This clone was found once. CDR3 sequence: CASSPTGNTEAFF. In DNA form, the CDR3 reads TGCGCCAGCAGCCCTACAGGGAACACTGAAGCTTTCTTT. This rearrangement joins TRBV5-1 to TRBJ1-1; weak D call: TRBD1 (5 bases). The CDR3 is 13 amino acids. Trimming stripped 4 bases from V and 1 base from J, with 8 bases between. CDR1 SGHRS and CDR2 YFSETQ come from the germline V gene.

This chain uses TRBV19 with TRBJ1-2; TRBD1 matches 7 bases. Germline V gives CDR1 LNHDA, CDR2 SQIVND (reference sequence). V lost 6 bases to trimming and J lost 3 bases; unmatched junction nucleotides: 4. This CDR3 is 13 amino acids long. The CDR3, as DNA: TGTGCCAGTAGAAGACAGGGTCACTATGGCTACACCTTC. Translating it yields CASRRQGHYGYTF.

The chain couples TRBV14 to TRBJ1-4; tentative D call: TRBD1 (6 bases). V was pared by 1 base and J by 8 bases, with 20 bases between. The CDR3 runs to 17 residues. Germline CDR1 and CDR2: SGHDN and FVKESK. The DNA of the CDR3 is TGTGCCAGCAGCCAAGGACAGGCCGGGTTCCCCAGCGAAAAACTGTTTTTT. It encodes CASSQGQAGFPSEKLFF.

The chain carries TRBV6-5 and TRBJ2-7; D is uncertain. Germline values: CDR1 MNHEY, CDR2 SVGAGI. This CDR3 has 16 residues. Trimming left V 2 bases short and J 2 bases short, with 16 bases between. In nucleotides, the CDR3 is TGTGCCAGCAGTTACACTCGGTACAGTTCCGCCTACGAGCAGTACTTC. Translated, it gives CASSYTRYSSAYEQYF.